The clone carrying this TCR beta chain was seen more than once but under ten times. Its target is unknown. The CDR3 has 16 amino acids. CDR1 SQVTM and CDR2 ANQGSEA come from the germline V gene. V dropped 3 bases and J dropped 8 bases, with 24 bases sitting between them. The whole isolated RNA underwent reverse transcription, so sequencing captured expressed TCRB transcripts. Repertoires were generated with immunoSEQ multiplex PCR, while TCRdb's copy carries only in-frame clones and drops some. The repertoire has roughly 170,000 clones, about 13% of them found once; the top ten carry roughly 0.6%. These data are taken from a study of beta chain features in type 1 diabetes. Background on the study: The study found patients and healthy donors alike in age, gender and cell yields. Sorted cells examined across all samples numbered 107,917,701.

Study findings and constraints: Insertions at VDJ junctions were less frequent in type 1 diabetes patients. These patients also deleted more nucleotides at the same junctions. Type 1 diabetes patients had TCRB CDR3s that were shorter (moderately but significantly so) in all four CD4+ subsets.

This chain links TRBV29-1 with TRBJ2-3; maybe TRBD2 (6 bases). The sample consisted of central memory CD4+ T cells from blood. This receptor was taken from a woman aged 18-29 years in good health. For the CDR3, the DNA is TGCAGCGTTGACGGATCCCAGCGGGTCGATCGGGGTACGCAGTATTTT. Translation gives CSVDGSQRVDRGTQYF.